The clone carrying this TCR beta chain has a single count. Its antigen is still unknown. Trimming cost V 4 bases and J 3 bases; bases outside gene matches: 17. This CDR3 contains 18 residues. Germline lookup yields CDR1 SGHRS and CDR2 YFSETQ. CD45RA+ naive and CD45RA-negative memory subsets were separated from CD4+ cells. The authors split each subset's genomic DNA evenly across several immunoSEQ plates. Profiling relied on immunoSEQ multiplex PCR, and the TCRdb table lists in-frame clones only, not all of them. The table shows fewer than 200,000 clones, with about 93% occurring only once. These data belong to a study of shared clonotypes between healthy human individuals. Study-wide findings and caveats: With few donors, the genetic and exposure-history diversity represented was limited. The study found about 5% of naive CD4 clonotypes shared across four donors.

The J gene is TRBJ2-7, the V gene TRBV5-1; 9 bases align to TRBD1. The sample taken for sequencing was naive CD4+ T cells sorted from blood. Subset in this sample: CD45RA+ positively selected. This clonotype originated in a young woman in good health. CDR3 sequence: CASSLGGQGALVYYEQYF. The CDR3 DNA follows: TGCGCCAGCAGCCTGGGGGGACAGGGAGCTTTGGTATACTACGAGCAGTACTTC.